The entry that follows covers one TCR beta chain sequence. Its target is not known. The data were taken from a study of T cells in localized non-small cell lung cancer. Findings and caveats of the study: Adjacent uninvolved lung tissue had the highest T cell clonality, exceeding tumor. Out of the top 100 tumor clones, a median approximately 61 were seen in adjacent lung. The study linked higher blood T cell density to longer overall survival. Heterogeneity cannot be ruled out, as sequencing used one tumor region only.

The germline CDR1 and CDR2 sequences are SGHNT and YYREEE (reference sequence). The CDR3 runs 14 residues. With 5 bases removed from V and 0 bases from J, the gap between germline ends came to 11 bases. The method was immunoSEQ multiplex PCR; TCRdb's version includes in-frame clones alone and lacks a portion of them. The sample consists of 13,000 or so clones, 85% to 90% of them appearing once. This material consisted of peripheral blood, taken before any cancer treatment. This sequence originates from a male donor at least 60 years old with stage III lung adenocarcinoma. The rearrangement links TRBV5-4 to TRBJ1-2; no firm D call. The CDR3 sequence: CASRSPGTNYGYTF. The CDR3 DNA follows: TGTGCCAGCAGATCCCCGGGGACTAACTATGGCTACACCTTC.